These 6 T cell receptor beta chains share one sample of origin, sequenced in a study of blood T cell repertoires in COVID-19. Only in-frame clones appear in the TCRdb table, and some are missing; sequencing was by immunoSEQ multiplex PCR. Found here are approximately 85,000 clones, 75% to 90% of them singletons; the top ten hold about 25%. Sequenced input: peripheral blood. Source of these receptors: a man aged 50-59 years with active or convalescent COVID-19.

This chain connects TRBV7-8 to TRBJ1-6; D call uncertain. The V end was cut by 1 base, the J end by 2 bases, with 12 bases between. Germline V CDR1 and CDR2: SGHVS, FQNEAQ. The CDR3 length is 17 residues. The CDR3 loop is CASSLDAREAYNSPLHF. As DNA, the CDR3 is TGTGCCAGCAGCTTAGATGCAAGGGAGGCCTATAATTCACCCCTCCACTTT.

The V gene is TRBV10-2, the J gene TRBJ2-1, with 10 bases lining up with TRBD1. The CDR3 sequence is 15 residues long. V gave up 7 bases and J gave up 8 bases; unmatched junction bases: 11. In germline, CDR1 is WSHSY, CDR2 SAAADI. Here the CDR3 reads CASNAGQGEGDEQFF. The CDR3 bases are TGCGCCAGCAACGCCGGACAGGGGGAAGGCGATGAGCAGTTCTTC.

The count of this clone is one. This chain uses TRBV3-1 (or the pseudogene TRBV3-2) with TRBJ2-1; TRBD2 matches at 7 bases. The V segment lost 3 bases and the J segment 3 bases; nucleotides outside the gene matches: 5. CDR3 length equals 15 residues. CDR1 and CDR2 (germline): LGHDT, YNNKEL (reference sequence). The CDR3 loop is CASSQVGGSYNEQFF. CDR3 coding DNA: TGTGCCAGCAGCCAGGTTGGCGGGAGCTACAATGAGCAGTTCTTC.

This rearrangement joins TRBV14 to TRBJ2-7; tentative D call: TRBD2 (6 bases). The CDR3 covers 16 residues. V lost 1 base and J lost 0, with 13 bases in between. Germline V gene data show CDR1 as SGHDN and CDR2 as FVKESK. This CDR3 is CASSQGAGISSYEQYF. The CDR3 bases are TGTGCCAGCAGCCAAGGGGCGGGGATCAGCTCCTACGAGCAGTACTTC.

There are a few counts of this clone. The chain employs TRBV5-1 and TRBJ2-5; 7 positions match TRBD1. CDR1 SGHRS and CDR2 YFSETQ come from the germline V gene. The trim removed 0 bases at V and 3 bases at J, leaving 2 bases unmatched. The CDR3 covers 14 residues. This chain's CDR3 is CASSLDGTEETQYF. The DNA of the CDR3 is TGCGCCAGCAGCTTGGATGGGACAGAAGAGACCCAGTACTTC.

The chain combines TRBV29-1 with TRBJ1-2; D remains unclear. Looked up from germline, CDR1 is SQVTM and CDR2 is ANQGSEA. Trimming stripped 1 base from V and 0 bases from J, with 9 bases between. CDR3 size: 14 residues. In DNA form, the CDR3 reads TGCAGCGTTGAAGGTAGTGGTCCTAACTATGGCTACACCTTC. Its protein is CSVEGSGPNYGYTF.